This TCR beta chain was sequenced in a study of untreated major depressive disorder. All participants were of European descent. Patients had taken no psychiatric medication, including antidepressants, for at least 8 weeks before enrollment. No major medical conditions, Axis I/II comorbidities, regular medication, or illicit drugs. Generated by immunoSEQ multiplex PCR, the TCRdb table keeps only in-frame clones and is missing some. The sample has about 25,000 clones, over 80% seen once; the top ten hold 0.72%. The material sequenced was CD4+ T cells from PBMCs. This TCR came from a young woman with major depressive disorder.

As DNA, the CDR3 is TGTGCCAGCAGCCGGACACTGGACGGGAATCAGCCCCAGCATTTT. Its translation is CASSRTLDGNQPQHF. This chain uses TRBV7-2 with TRBJ1-5; weak D call: TRBD1 (5 bases). Germline CDR1 and CDR2: SGHTA and FQGNSA. V lost 5 bases to trimming and J lost 4 bases, with 15 bases between them. The CDR3 is made up of 15 amino acids.